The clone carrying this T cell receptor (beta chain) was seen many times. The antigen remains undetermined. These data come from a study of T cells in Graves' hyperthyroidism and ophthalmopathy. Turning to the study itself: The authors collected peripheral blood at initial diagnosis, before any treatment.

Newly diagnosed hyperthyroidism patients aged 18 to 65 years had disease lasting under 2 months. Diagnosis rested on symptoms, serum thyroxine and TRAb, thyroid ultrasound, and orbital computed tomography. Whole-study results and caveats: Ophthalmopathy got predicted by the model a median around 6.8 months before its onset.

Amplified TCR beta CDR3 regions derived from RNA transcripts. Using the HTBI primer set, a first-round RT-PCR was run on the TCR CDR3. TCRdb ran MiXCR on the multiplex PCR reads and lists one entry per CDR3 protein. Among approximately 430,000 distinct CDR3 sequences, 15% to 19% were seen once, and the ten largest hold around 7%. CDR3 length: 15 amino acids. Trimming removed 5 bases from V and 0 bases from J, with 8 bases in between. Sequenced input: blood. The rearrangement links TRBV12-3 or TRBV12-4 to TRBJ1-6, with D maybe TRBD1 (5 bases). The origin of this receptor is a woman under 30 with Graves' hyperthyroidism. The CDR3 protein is CASSPGVSYNSPLHF. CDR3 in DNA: TGTGCCAGCAGTCCGGGGGTCTCCTATAATTCACCCCTCCACTTT.